The subject of this entry is one T cell receptor (beta chain). Germline V CDR1 and CDR2: ENHRY, SYGVKD. The CDR3 runs 13 residues. The data originate from a study of technical replicates of blood from a handful of donors. The protocol was immunoSEQ multiplex PCR, while the TCRdb copy is restricted to in-frame clones and leaves out a portion. This sample yields more than 90,000 clones, of which approximately 95% are seen a single time; 0.34% belongs to the top ten. Sequenced sample: T cells isolated from PBMCs. The TCR was taken from a human donor in good health. The V gene is TRBV10-3, the J gene TRBJ2-7, with 8 positions matching TRBD2. CDR3 sequence: CAIKSGSSYEQYF. The CDR3 DNA is TGTGCAATAAAGAGCGGGAGCTCCTACGAGCAGTACTTC.